Sequencing of this T cell receptor beta chain was carried out in a study of blood T cell repertoires in COVID-19. Study details: From the United States, Italy and Spain came samples of acute and convalescent COVID-19. Sample material is recorded as cDNA or gDNA derived from T cells, B-cell-depleted T cells, or PBMCs.

One Seattle source followed patients from active infection through their disease course. Germline V lookup: CDR1 SNHLY, CDR2 FYNNEI. This CDR3 contains 13 residues. With 6 bases removed from V and 7 bases from J, the gap between germline ends came to 13 bases. Assay: immunoSEQ multiplex PCR; the TCRdb copy retains only in-frame clones and omits some. Of 300,000 to 400,000 clones listed, around 90% are singletons. The TCR was taken from a young man with COVID-19, enrolled during active disease. The chain employs TRBV2 and TRBJ1-3; D remains ambiguous. Sequencing was done on a sample of peripheral blood. The CDR3 is CASRRDSGNTIYF. In DNA form, the CDR3 reads TGTGCCAGCAGGAGGGATTCGGGTAACACCATATATTTT.